This record concerns one T cell receptor beta chain sequence. In the source study's methods: Nucleated cell counts were estimated from reference gene primer amplification. The protocol was immunoSEQ multiplex PCR, while the TCRdb copy is restricted to in-frame clones and leaves out a portion. V and J calls and clone size follow that table, whereas D and trimming were derived from the DNA. The sample contains fewer than 600,000 clones, approximately 89% of which appear only once. Enrolled during active infection, Seattle patients were then followed longitudinally. This entry comes from a study of blood T cell repertoires in COVID-19. Background on the study: The analysed material was cDNA or gDNA that came from T cells, B-cell-depleted T cells, or PBMCs.

The CDR3 consists of 15 residues. In germline, CDR1 is MNHEY, CDR2 SVGAGI. V lost 5 bases and J lost 2; bases outside the gene matches: 5. Sequencing was carried out using peripheral blood. This chain connects TRBV6-5 to TRBJ2-1; 8 bases map to TRBD1. This sequence originates from a man aged 18 to 30 with COVID-19, enrolled during active disease. The CDR3 sequence: CASSPDRVPYNEQFF. As DNA, the CDR3 is TGTGCCAGCAGTCCGGACAGGGTCCCCTACAATGAGCAGTTCTTC.